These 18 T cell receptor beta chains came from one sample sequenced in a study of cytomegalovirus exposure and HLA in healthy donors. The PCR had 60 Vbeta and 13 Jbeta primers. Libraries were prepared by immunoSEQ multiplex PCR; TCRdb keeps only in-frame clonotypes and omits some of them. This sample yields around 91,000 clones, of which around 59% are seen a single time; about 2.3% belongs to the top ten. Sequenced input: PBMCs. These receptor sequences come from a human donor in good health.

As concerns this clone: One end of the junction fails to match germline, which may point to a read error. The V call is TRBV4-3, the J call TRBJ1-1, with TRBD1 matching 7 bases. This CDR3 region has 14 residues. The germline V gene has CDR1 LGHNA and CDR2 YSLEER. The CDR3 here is CASSRNSVEGAIKF. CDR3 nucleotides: TGCGCCAGCAGCCGAAACTCAGTCGAGGGGGCAATAAAATTT.

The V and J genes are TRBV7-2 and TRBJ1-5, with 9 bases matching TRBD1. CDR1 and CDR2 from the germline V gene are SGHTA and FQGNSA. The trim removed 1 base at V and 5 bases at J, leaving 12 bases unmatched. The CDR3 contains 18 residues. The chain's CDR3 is CASSLGAYRGLRDQPQHF. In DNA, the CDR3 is TGTGCCAGCAGCTTAGGGGCCTACAGGGGGCTACGGGATCAGCCCCAGCATTTT.

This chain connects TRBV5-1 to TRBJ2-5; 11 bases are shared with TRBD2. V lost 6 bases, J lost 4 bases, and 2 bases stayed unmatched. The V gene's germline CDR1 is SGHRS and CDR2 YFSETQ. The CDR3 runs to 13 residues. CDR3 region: CASKLAGVETQYF. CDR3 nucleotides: TGCGCCAGCAAACTAGCGGGGGTAGAGACCCAGTACTTC.

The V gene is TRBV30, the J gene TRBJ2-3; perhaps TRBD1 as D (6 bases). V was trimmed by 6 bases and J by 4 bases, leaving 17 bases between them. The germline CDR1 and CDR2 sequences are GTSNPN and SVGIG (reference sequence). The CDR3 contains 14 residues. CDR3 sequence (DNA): TGTGCCTGCCAGAAACAGGGTTCCCCAGATACGCAGTATTTT. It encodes CACQKQGSPDTQYF.

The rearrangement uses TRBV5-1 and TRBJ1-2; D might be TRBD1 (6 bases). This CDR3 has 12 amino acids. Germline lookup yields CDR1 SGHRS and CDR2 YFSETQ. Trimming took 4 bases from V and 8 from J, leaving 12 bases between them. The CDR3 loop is CASSVDRGGYTF. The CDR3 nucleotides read TGCGCCAGCAGCGTGGATAGGGGGGGCTACACCTTC.

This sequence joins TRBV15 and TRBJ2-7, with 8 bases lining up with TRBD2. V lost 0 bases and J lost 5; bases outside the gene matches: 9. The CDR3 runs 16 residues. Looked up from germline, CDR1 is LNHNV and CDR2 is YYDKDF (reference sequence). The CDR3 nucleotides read TGTGCCACCAGCAGAGATTGGGCTAGCGGGCGCAACGAGCAGTACTTC. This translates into CATSRDWASGRNEQYF.

This CDR3 is CAWRGGGMNTEAFF. In DNA form, the CDR3 reads TGTGCCTGGAGAGGTGGCGGGATGAACACTGAAGCTTTCTTT. The V call is TRBV30, the J call TRBJ1-1; D ambiguous. The CDR3 loop spans 14 amino acids. CDR1 and CDR2 from the germline V gene are GTSNPN and SVGIG (reference sequence). V was pared by 3 bases and J by 0 bases, with 11 bases between. The variable domain in full, with the rest retrieved from reference TRBV30 and TRBJ1-1, is SQTIHQWPATLVQPVGSPLSLECTVEGTSNPNLYWYRQAAGRGLQLLFYSVGIGQISSEVPQNLSASRPQDRQFILSSKKLLLSDSGFYLCAWRGGGMNTEAFFGQGTRLTVV.

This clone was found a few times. The CDR3 region is CASRRDRGAPQHF. The DNA of the CDR3 is TGTGCCAGCAGGCGAGACAGGGGGGCGCCCCAGCATTTT. The chain couples TRBV27 to TRBJ1-5; 9 bases match TRBD1. Germline V lookup: CDR1 MNHEY, CDR2 SMNVEV (reference sequence). V was clipped by 6 bases and J by 9 bases; unmatched bases: 6. This CDR3 contains 13 residues.

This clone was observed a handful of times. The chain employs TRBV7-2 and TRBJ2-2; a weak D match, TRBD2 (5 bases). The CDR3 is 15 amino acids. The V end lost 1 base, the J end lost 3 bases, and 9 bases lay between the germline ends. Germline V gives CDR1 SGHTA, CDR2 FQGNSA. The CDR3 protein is CASSLVLADTGELFF. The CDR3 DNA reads TGTGCCAGCAGCTTAGTTCTAGCAGACACCGGGGAGCTGTTTTTT.

CDR3 bases: TGCAGCGTTGAATCTCCCTGGGACAGGACCTCGAACACCGGGGAGCTGTTTTTT. Encoded protein: CSVESPWDRTSNTGELFF. The chain is built from TRBV29-1 and TRBJ2-2; 8 bases are shared with TRBD1. Germline V gives CDR1 SQVTM, CDR2 ANQGSEA. With V trimmed by 2 bases and J by 0 bases, 11 bases remained unmatched. CDR3 length: 18 residues.

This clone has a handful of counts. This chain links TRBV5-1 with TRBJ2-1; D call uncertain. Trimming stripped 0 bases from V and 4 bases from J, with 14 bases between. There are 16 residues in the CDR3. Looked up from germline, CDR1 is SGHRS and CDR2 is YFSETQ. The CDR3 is CASSLDGRRLYNEQFF. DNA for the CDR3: TGCGCCAGCAGCTTGGACGGTCGGCGGCTATACAATGAGCAGTTCTTC. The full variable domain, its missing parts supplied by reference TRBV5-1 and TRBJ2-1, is KAGVTQTPRYLIKTRGQQVTLSCSPISGHRSVSWYQQTPGQGLQFLFEYFSETQRNKGNFPGRFSGRQFSNSRSEMNVSTLELGDSALYLCASSLDGRRLYNEQFFGPGTRLTVL.

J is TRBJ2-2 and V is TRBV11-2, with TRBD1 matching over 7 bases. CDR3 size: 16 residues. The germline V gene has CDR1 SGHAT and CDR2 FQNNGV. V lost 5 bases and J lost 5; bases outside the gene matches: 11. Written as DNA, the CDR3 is TGTGCCAGCAGCCCCAGACGGGACAGAGGGACCGGGGAGCTGTTTTTT. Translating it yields CASSPRRDRGTGELFF.

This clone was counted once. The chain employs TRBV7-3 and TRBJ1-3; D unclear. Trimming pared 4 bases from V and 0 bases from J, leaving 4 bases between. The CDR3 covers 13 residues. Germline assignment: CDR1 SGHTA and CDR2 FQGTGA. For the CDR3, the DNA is TGTGCCAGCAGCTCGGGCTCTGGAAACACCATATATTTT. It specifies CASSSGSGNTIYF.

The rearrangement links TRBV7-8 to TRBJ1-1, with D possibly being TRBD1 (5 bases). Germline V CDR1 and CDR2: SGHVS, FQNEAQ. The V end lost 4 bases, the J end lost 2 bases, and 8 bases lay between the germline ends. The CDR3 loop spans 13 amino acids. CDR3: CASSYDSNTEAFF. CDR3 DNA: TGTGCCAGCAGCTACGACAGCAACACTGAAGCTTTCTTT.

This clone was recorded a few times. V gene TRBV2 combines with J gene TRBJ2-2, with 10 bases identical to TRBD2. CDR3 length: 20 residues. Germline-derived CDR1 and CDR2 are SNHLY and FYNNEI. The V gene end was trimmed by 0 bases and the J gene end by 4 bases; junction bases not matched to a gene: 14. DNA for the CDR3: TGTGCCAGCAGTGAAGCGCTTCAGCGGGGGGGCCTTCTCGGCACCGGGGAGCTGTTTTTT. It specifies CASSEALQRGGLLGTGELFF.

This chain's CDR3 is CSARGPGQSNTGELFF. Written as DNA, the CDR3 is TGCAGCGCCCGAGGCCCGGGACAGTCGAACACCGGGGAGCTGTTTTTT. The chain is built from TRBV29-1 and TRBJ2-2, with 7 nucleotides matching TRBD1. The CDR3 sequence is 16 residues long. V dropped 7 bases and J dropped 0; count of bases not matched to a gene: 11. Germline assignment: CDR1 SQVTM and CDR2 ANQGSEA.

The CDR3 DNA reads TGTGCCAGCAGTCGCGGACAGGGGAATCAGCCCCAGCATTTT. Its protein product is CASSRGQGNQPQHF. The chain combines TRBV2 with TRBJ1-5, with TRBD1 identical over 9 bases. With 5 bases clipped from V and 4 bases from J, the junction kept 3 bases outside the gene matches. The CDR3 contains 14 residues. Germline loops: CDR1 SNHLY, CDR2 FYNNEI.

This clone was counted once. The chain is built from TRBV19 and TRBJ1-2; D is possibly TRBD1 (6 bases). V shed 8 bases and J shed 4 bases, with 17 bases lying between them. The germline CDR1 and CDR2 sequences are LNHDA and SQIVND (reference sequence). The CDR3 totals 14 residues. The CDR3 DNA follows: TGTGCCAGTTCAACAGAAAAAGGGGGCTATGGCTACACCTTC. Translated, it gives CASSTEKGGYGYTF.